This T cell receptor (beta chain) was profiled in a study of CD8+ T cells in alopecia areata. With regard to this clone: Its specificity is unknown.

General observations from the study: Although TCR sharing was seen in mice, sharing across patients was less clear, possibly for HLA-related reasons. In lesional scalp, particularly from alopecia totalis/universalis, clonality was higher than in normal scalp.

The CDR3 is 13 amino acids. Trimming cost V 2 bases and J 5 bases, with 11 bases left between them. Germline V gene data show CDR1 as SGHRS and CDR2 as YFSETQ. Sampling of alopecia areata patients yielded lesional scalp punch biopsies as well as peripheral blood. The authors sorted CD4+ and CD8+ T cells from PBMCs. Sequencing relied on a cDNA template that was reverse transcribed from extracted RNA. Sequencing used immunoSEQ multiplex PCR; TCRdb keeps in-frame clones, though not all of them. The table lists tens of thousands of clones, 65% to 80% of them singletons. The chain has TRBV5-1 and TRBJ2-7; no clear D. Sequenced: NKG2D-low CD8+ T cells sorted from blood. The receptor comes from a human donor with alopecia areata. The chain's CDR3 is CASSFVGPDEQYF. The CDR3 region has the DNA TGCGCCAGCAGCTTTGTGGGCCCGGACGAGCAGTACTTC. Variable domain in full (rest from reference TRBV5-1 and TRBJ2-7): KAGVTQTPRYLIKTRGQQVTLSCSPISGHRSVSWYQQTPGQGLQFLFEYFSETQRNKGNFPGRFSGRQFSNSRSEMNVSTLELGDSALYLCASSFVGPDEQYFGPGTRLTVT.